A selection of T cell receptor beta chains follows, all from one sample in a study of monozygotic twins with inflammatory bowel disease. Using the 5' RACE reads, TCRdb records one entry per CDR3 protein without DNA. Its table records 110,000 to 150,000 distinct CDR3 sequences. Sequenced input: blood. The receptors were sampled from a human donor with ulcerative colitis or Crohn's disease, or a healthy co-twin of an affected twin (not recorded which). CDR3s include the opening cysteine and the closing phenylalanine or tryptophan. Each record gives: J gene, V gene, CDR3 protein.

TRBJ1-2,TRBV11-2,CASSPARSGYTF
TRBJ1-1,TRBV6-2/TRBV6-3,CASKYRGPGRMNTEAFF
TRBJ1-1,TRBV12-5,CASGLDPKTEMNTEAFF
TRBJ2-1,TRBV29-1,CSVEIDINNEQFF
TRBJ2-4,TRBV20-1,CSAPRGGSGTKNIQYF
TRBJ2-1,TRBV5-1,CASSLGFGLAAYNEQFF
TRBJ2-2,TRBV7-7,CASNFSTSASTGELFF
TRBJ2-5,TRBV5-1,CASSLVGTSGTGNQETQYF
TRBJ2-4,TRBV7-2,CASSLASGRNIQYF
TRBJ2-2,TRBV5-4,CASSLDRVGTGELFF
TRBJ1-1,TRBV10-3,CAISATGVDEAFF
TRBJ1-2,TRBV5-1,CASSWGTGLNYGYTF
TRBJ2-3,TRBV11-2,CASSPTGQDTDTQYF
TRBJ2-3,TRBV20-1,CSARATSGRWGDTQYF
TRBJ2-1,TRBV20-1,CSARLAGRMNEQFF
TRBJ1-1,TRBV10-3,CAISELGRVRRTEAFF
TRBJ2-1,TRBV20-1,CSASLTKHRDDEQFF
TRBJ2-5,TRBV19,CASSIRTSGWGETQYF
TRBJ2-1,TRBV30,CAWSRIGTTHLLNNEQFF
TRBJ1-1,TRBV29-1,CSVVSGLGTEAFF
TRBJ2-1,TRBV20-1,CSAREALILGNEQFF
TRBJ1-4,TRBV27,CASSYAPTRKQLFF
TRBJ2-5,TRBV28,CASSSSYFSGRASKTQYF
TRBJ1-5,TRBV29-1,CSVPQDQPQHF
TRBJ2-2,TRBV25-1,CASSELPRPAPGELFF
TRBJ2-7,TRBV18,CASSPLTGYSYEQYF
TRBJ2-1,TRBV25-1,CASSVLPGNNEQFF
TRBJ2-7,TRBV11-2,CASSLDRDRRSYEQYF
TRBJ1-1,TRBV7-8,CASSTQGALNTEAFF
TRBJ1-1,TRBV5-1,CASSLVNRAEAFF
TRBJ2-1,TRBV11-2,CASSLIGAGAYNEQFF
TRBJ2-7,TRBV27,CASSQGTSGSTYEQYF
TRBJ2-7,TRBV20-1,CSALAGTSEQYF
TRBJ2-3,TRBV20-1,CSARSSGRAGTDTQYF
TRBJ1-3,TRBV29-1,CSVGATGGNTIYF
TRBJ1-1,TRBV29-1,CSVERGFGTEAFF
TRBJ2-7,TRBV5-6,CASSSVSGNYEQYF
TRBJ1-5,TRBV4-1,CASSQGSGTAVLQPQHF
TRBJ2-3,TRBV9,CASSVAGTDTQYF
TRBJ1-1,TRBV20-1,CSARGPRGAGTEAFF
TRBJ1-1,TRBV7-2,CASSSHLGVQTEAFF
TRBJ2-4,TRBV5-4,CASSLGQGNIQYF
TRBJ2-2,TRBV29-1,CSVVILQGPGELFF
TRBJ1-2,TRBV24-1,CATSDSGWAGTNYGYTF
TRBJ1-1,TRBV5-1,CASSYPRQGYNTEAFF
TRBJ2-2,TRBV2,CASRDDSGTGELFF
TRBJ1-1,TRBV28,CASSLSSEGGDEAFF
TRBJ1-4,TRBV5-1,CASSWYSANEKLFF
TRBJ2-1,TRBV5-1,CASSLGVAGGPFNEQFF
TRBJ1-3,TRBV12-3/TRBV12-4,CASSYENSGNTIYF
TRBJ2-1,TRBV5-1,CASSSGLAGGNEQFF
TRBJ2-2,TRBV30,CAWTQGLAGVVRELFF
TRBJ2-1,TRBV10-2,CASTTSGVYNEQFF
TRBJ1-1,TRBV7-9,CASSLWADTEAFF
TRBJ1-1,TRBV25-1,CASSDFGYPNTEAFF
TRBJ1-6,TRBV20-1,CSARDQGYSPLHF
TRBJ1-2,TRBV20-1,CSAFPGYGYTF
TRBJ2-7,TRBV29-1,CSVEEGTGAVEQYF